The following is a T cell receptor (beta chain) sequence with its context. Its target is unknown. Deep level was the assay's run setting. TCRdb's copy holds only in-frame clones and misses some; the assay was immunoSEQ multiplex PCR. Of roughly 1 million clones detected, roughly 80% appear once; the ten largest clones hold 1.2% to 1.5%. This sample is drawn from a study of shared clonotypes between healthy human individuals. For the study at large: A few men and a couple of women, aged 18 to 49, were donors.

General study points: In general, naive subsets displayed greater estimated richness than memory subsets did.

In germline, CDR1 is SGHTA, CDR2 FQGNSA. J was trimmed by 7 bases and V by 5 bases; bases with no gene match: 5. The CDR3 is 13 residues long. The gene calls are TRBV7-2 and TRBJ1-5, with TRBD1 matching 7 bases. The receptor's source is a young man in good health. Sequenced: memory CD4+ T cells sorted from blood. Subset denoted: CD45RA-negative fraction. The CDR3 region has the DNA TGTGCCAGCAGCATCGCAGGGGGACAGCCCCAGCATTTT. Translation: CASSIAGGQPQHF.